These 29 T cell receptor beta chains originate from one sample sequenced in a study of blood T cell repertoires in COVID-19. Assay: immunoSEQ multiplex PCR; the TCRdb copy retains only in-frame clones and omits some. The data contain hundreds of thousands of clones, about 93% of them singletons. The sequencing sample was made of peripheral blood. The source of these receptors is a man in his fifties or sixties with COVID-19, enrolled during active disease.

The chain links TRBV2 to TRBJ2-7; 10 bases are a match to TRBD2. CDR3 size: 17 residues. Per germline, CDR1 SNHLY and CDR2 FYNNEI. Trimming cost V 6 bases and J 5 bases; bases outside gene matches: 16. CDR3 sequence reads: CASSKNAPLAGSHEQYF. Written as DNA, the CDR3 is TGTGCCAGCAGCAAGAACGCCCCACTAGCGGGGTCCCACGAGCAGTACTTC.

Comment on this clone: The sample has other DNA sequences that encode this CDR3 too. The DNA of the CDR3 is TGTGCCAGCAGCTTAGGCTCTGGGAGCTCCTACAATGAGCAGTTCTTC. Amino acid sequence: CASSLGSGSSYNEQFF. The V call is TRBV7-2, the J call TRBJ2-1, with D possibly being TRBD2 (5 bases). Germline V gene sequence: CDR1 SGHTA, CDR2 FQGNSA. V lost 1 base to trimming and J lost 0 bases, with 10 bases between them. This CDR3 has 16 residues.

The chain is built from TRBV2 and TRBJ1-1; a possible D gene is TRBD1 (5 bases). CDR1 and CDR2 (germline): SNHLY, FYNNEI. Trimming took off 0 bases at V and 1 base at J, with 9 bases between the two ends. This CDR3 comprises 15 residues. The CDR3 protein is CASSEARTQNTEAFF. CDR3 sequence (DNA): TGTGCCAGCAGTGAAGCGAGGACACAGAACACTGAAGCTTTCTTT.

This clone has a handful of counts. The rearrangement links TRBV7-9 to TRBJ2-2; TRBD2 aligns across 7 bases. CDR1 is SEHNR, CDR2 FQNEAQ, per germline (reference sequence). V gave up 3 bases and J gave up 0 bases; unmatched junction bases: 4. CDR3 size: 16 residues. The CDR3 DNA reads as TGTGCCAGCAGCTTTCCAGCGGGGCCGAACACCGGGGAGCTGTTTTTT. Protein sequence: CASSFPAGPNTGELFF. Together with reference TRBV7-9 and TRBJ2-2, the CDR3 gives the full variable domain: DTGVSQNPRHKITKRGQNVTFRCDPISEHNRLYWYRQTLGQGPEFLTYFQNEAQLEKSRLLSDRFSAERPKGSFSTLEIQRTEQGDSAMYLCASSFPAGPNTGELFFGEGSRLTVL.

The chain has TRBV21-1 and TRBJ2-1; TRBD1, the table's D call, was not compared with the DNA. TRBV21-1 is classified as a pseudogene. The CDR3 extends over 12 amino acids. CDR3 bases: TGTGCCACCCGGGACATAAACAATGAGCAGTTCTTC. Translating it yields CATRDINNEQFF.

The chain joins TRBV5-4 to TRBJ2-3; weak D call: TRBD1 (6 bases). Germline assignment: CDR1 SGHNT and CDR2 YYREEE (reference sequence). CDR3 size: 15 residues. V was pared by 6 bases and J by 2 bases, with 16 bases between. The CDR3 nucleotides read TGTGCCAGCACCCCGCAGGGACACCCCACAGATACGCAGTATTTT. Its protein product is CASTPQGHPTDTQYF. The variable domain in full, completed from reference TRBV5-4 and TRBJ2-3, reads ETGVTQSPTHLIKTRGQQVTLRCSSQSGHNTVSWYQQALGQGPQFIFQYYREEENGRGNFPPRFSGLQFPNYSSELNVNALELDDSALYLCASTPQGHPTDTQYFGPGTRLTVL.

The chain recombines TRBV20-1 with TRBJ2-7; 8 bases map to TRBD1. The CDR3 has 16 amino acids. The germline gives CDR1 DFQATT, CDR2 SNEGSKA (reference sequence). Unmatched junction bases numbered 16, after V lost 3 bases and J lost 6 bases. CDR3 coding DNA: TGCAGTGCTAGTAGGACAGGGATCTCCCTTACTCGCGAGCAGTACTTC. Protein: CSASRTGISLTREQYF.

This chain connects TRBV19 to TRBJ1-5; 7 bases align to TRBD1. The CDR3 length is 18 residues. V was pared by 1 base and J by 5 bases, with 14 bases of the junction left unmatched. The V gene's germline CDR1 is LNHDA and CDR2 SQIVND (reference sequence). CDR3 sequence (DNA): TGTGCCAGTAGTATAGGGCAGGGGGTAGTGGTAGGCGATCAGCCCCAGCATTTT. Residues: CASSIGQGVVVGDQPQHF.

V is TRBV2 and J is TRBJ1-1; D may be TRBD1 (5 bases). The CDR3 contains 13 residues. Germline CDR1 SNHLY, CDR2 FYNNEI. Trimming cost V 5 bases and J 1 base, with 8 bases left between them. The CDR3 nucleotides read TGTGCCAGCAGTCCCGGGGGGAACACTGAAGCTTTCTTT. It translates to CASSPGGNTEAFF.

The V call is TRBV25-1, the J call TRBJ1-2; tentative D call: TRBD1 (5 bases). CDR1 is MGHDK and CDR2 is SYGVNS in the germline V gene. There are 13 residues in the CDR3. Trimming shortened V by 2 bases and J by 2 bases, and 6 bases separated the two germline ends. CDR3 coding DNA: TGTGCCAGCAGTGAACAGGGAAACTATGGCTACACCTTC. It encodes CASSEQGNYGYTF.

This chain uses TRBV28 with TRBJ2-7; TRBD2 aligns across 7 bases. V lost 2 bases, J lost 6 bases, and 1 base stayed unmatched. The germline V gene has CDR1 MDHEN and CDR2 SYDVKM. CDR3 length equals 12 residues. The CDR3 sequence: CASSLGGVEQYF. The CDR3 DNA reads as TGTGCCAGCAGTTTAGGGGGGGTCGAGCAGTACTTC.

The chain recombines TRBV7-2 with TRBJ1-2; TRBD1 aligns across 9 bases. V was clipped by 2 bases and J by 6 bases; unmatched bases: 13. Per the germline V gene, CDR1 is SGHTA and CDR2 is FQGNSA. The CDR3 totals 17 residues. CDR3 sequence: CASSLYTGGLSVNGYTF. The CDR3 nucleotides are TGTGCCAGCAGCTTATATACAGGGGGCCTCAGCGTTAATGGCTACACCTTC.

Only one count was recorded for this clone. V and J are TRBV6-1 and TRBJ2-7; 8 positions agree with TRBD1. J gave up 3 bases and V 4 bases, and 17 bases lay outside the gene matches. This CDR3 is 18 amino acids long. In germline, CDR1 is MNHNS, CDR2 SASEGT. The CDR3 DNA follows: TGTGCCAGCAGTGGGACAGGGTCCGGGCTAGCGCGAGTCTACGAGCAGTACTTC. Its protein product is CASSGTGSGLARVYEQYF.

The DNA for the CDR3 is TGTGCCAGCAGTTACTCGGCATGGCGAGGAGCTTTCTTT. Translation gives CASSYSAWRGAFF. The J gene is TRBJ1-1, the V gene TRBV6-5; D is unresolved. Trimming pared 0 bases from V and 10 bases from J, leaving 12 bases between. Germline-derived CDR1 and CDR2 are MNHEY and SVGAGI. The CDR3 extends over 13 amino acids.

V and J are TRBV27 and TRBJ1-1, with D perhaps matching TRBD1 (5 bases). CDR3 length: 15 residues. Trimming removed 8 bases at V and 2 bases at J, with 18 bases between. Germline V gene lookup returns CDR1 MNHEY and CDR2 SMNVEV (reference sequence). The CDR3 loop reads CASPRRGGVNTEAFF. CDR3 nucleotide sequence: TGTGCCAGCCCTCGCCGGGGGGGGGTTAACACTGAAGCTTTCTTT.

V usage is TRBV3-1 (or the pseudogene TRBV3-2) and J usage is TRBJ2-7; 8 bases are shared with TRBD1. In germline, CDR1 is LGHDT, CDR2 YNNKEL (reference sequence). The junction had 18 bases not matched to a gene; V was cut back by 4 bases and J by 4 bases. There are 18 residues in the CDR3. This CDR3 is CASSLSSVPGQEFYEQYF. The CDR3, as DNA: TGTGCCAGCAGCCTGAGTTCGGTACCGGGACAGGAATTTTACGAGCAGTACTTC.

The chain is built from TRBV12-3 or TRBV12-4 and TRBJ2-1; D gene uncertain. V was trimmed by 11 bases and J by 2 bases, leaving 7 bases between them. The CDR3 has 11 residues. CDR3 protein: CASFAYNEQFF. CDR3 DNA: TGTGCCTCCTTCGCCTACAATGAGCAGTTCTTC.

CDR3: CASSPFPGYGYTF. The CDR3 nucleotides are TGCGCCAGCAGCCCTTTCCCGGGCTATGGCTACACCTTC. The V call is TRBV5-1, the J call TRBJ1-2, with D unresolved. V was cut by 4 bases and J by 4 bases, with 11 bases left in between. From germline, CDR1 is SGHRS and CDR2 YFSETQ. The CDR3 totals 13 residues.

The chain carries TRBV5-4 and TRBJ1-3; D is undetermined. In germline, CDR1 is SGHNT, CDR2 YYREEE (reference sequence). V was cut by 4 bases and J by 0 bases, with 14 bases left in between. CDR3 size: 16 residues. The CDR3 loop reads CASSPTTPGSGNTIYF. The CDR3 coding sequence is TGTGCCAGCAGCCCCACCACCCCGGGCTCTGGAAACACCATATATTTT.

The chain combines TRBV5-4 with TRBJ2-1; 11 bases are shared with TRBD2. Germline assignment: CDR1 SGHNT and CDR2 YYREEE (reference sequence). With 4 bases clipped from V and 10 bases from J, the junction kept 10 bases outside the gene matches. The CDR3 runs to 15 residues. The CDR3 coding sequence is TGTGCCAGCAGCCAAGGGACTAGCGGTCCGTGGGAGCAGTTCTTC. As protein: CASSQGTSGPWEQFF. The variable domain in full, completed from reference TRBV5-4 and TRBJ2-1, reads ETGVTQSPTHLIKTRGQQVTLRCSSQSGHNTVSWYQQALGQGPQFIFQYYREEENGRGNFPPRFSGLQFPNYSSELNVNALELDDSALYLCASSQGTSGPWEQFFGPGTRLTVL.

This chain connects TRBV6-5 to TRBJ1-5; perhaps TRBD1 as D (5 bases). The germline CDR1 and CDR2 sequences are MNHEY and SVGAGI. The CDR3 consists of 13 residues. The V end was cut by 10 bases, the J end by 0 bases, with 10 bases between. The chain's CDR3 is CATRTNSNQPQHF. The CDR3 region has the DNA TGTGCCACCAGGACAAATAGCAATCAGCCCCAGCATTTT.

In DNA form, the CDR3 reads TGTGCCAGCAGTTATCTCTGGACAGGGGGAACTGAAGCTTTCTTT. Protein: CASSYLWTGGTEAFF. The chain links TRBV6-2 or TRBV6-3 to TRBJ1-1; 10 bases line up with TRBD1. This CDR3 spans 15 amino acids. Germline CDR1 is MNHEY and CDR2 is SVGEGT. Unmatched junction bases numbered 6, after V lost 3 bases and J lost 5 bases.

The chain is built from TRBV9 and TRBJ1-2, with 10 bases lining up with TRBD1. V lost 4 bases and J lost 8; bases outside the gene matches: 8. The germline CDR1 and CDR2 sequences are SGDLS and YYNGEE. The CDR3 totals 14 residues. CDR3 in DNA: TGTGCCAGCAGCACCCGGACAGGGGGAGACGGCTACACCTTC. This sequence encodes CASSTRTGGDGYTF.

The chain couples TRBV18 to TRBJ1-2; the D is unclear. Germline CDR1 KGHSH, CDR2 LQKENI. The ends were cut back, 3 bases at V and 3 bases at J, with 8 bases in the middle. The CDR3 sequence is 13 residues long. DNA for the CDR3: TGTGCCAGCTCACCCGACAAGGACTATGGCTACACCTTC. Its translation is CASSPDKDYGYTF.

J is TRBJ1-1 and V is TRBV2; no firm D call. The CDR3 has 14 residues. V lost 3 bases to trimming and J lost 0 bases, with 8 bases between them. The germline V gene encodes CDR1 SNHLY and CDR2 FYNNEI. CDR3 bases: TGTGCCAGCAGTGACGACATTATGAACACTGAAGCTTTCTTT. This codes for CASSDDIMNTEAFF.

This clone was recorded once. The rearrangement joins TRBV3-1 (or the pseudogene TRBV3-2) to TRBJ2-7; D call uncertain. The V end lost 1 base, the J end lost 2 bases, and 9 bases lay between the germline ends. The CDR3 is 14 residues long. Germline CDR1 is LGHDT and CDR2 is YNNKEL (reference sequence). The DNA for the CDR3 is TGTGCCAGCAGCCAAGTCAACAACCCCTACGAGCAGTACTTC. Translated, it gives CASSQVNNPYEQYF.

The CDR3 here is CASSRTSSGGETQYF. The CDR3, as DNA: TGTGCCAGCAGCCGGACTAGCAGTGGCGGAGAGACCCAGTACTTC. This chain uses TRBV6-5 with TRBJ2-5; TRBD2 matches at 8 bases. Germline CDR1 and CDR2: MNHEY and SVGAGI. Losses at the gene ends were 6 bases for V and 4 bases for J; bases not matched to a gene: 10. The CDR3 length is 15 residues.

The rearrangement uses TRBV7-9 and TRBJ2-1; 10 bases map to TRBD2. The CDR3 extends over 16 amino acids. V gave up 1 base and J gave up 6 bases; unmatched junction bases: 6. The germline CDR1 and CDR2 sequences are SEHNR and FQNEAQ (reference sequence). The CDR3 here is CASSLDSSGRFNEQFF. The CDR3 DNA reads TGTGCCAGCAGCTTAGACTCTAGCGGGAGATTCAATGAGCAGTTCTTC.

The chain combines TRBV9 with TRBJ1-1; 8 bases align to TRBD1. With V trimmed by 4 bases and J by 1 base, 6 bases remained unmatched. The germline CDR1 and CDR2 sequences are SGDLS and YYNGEE. This CDR3 is 15 amino acids long. In nucleotides, the CDR3 is TGTGCCAGCAGCTCGTCCGGGACAGGGAACACTGAAGCTTTCTTT. As protein: CASSSSGTGNTEAFF.